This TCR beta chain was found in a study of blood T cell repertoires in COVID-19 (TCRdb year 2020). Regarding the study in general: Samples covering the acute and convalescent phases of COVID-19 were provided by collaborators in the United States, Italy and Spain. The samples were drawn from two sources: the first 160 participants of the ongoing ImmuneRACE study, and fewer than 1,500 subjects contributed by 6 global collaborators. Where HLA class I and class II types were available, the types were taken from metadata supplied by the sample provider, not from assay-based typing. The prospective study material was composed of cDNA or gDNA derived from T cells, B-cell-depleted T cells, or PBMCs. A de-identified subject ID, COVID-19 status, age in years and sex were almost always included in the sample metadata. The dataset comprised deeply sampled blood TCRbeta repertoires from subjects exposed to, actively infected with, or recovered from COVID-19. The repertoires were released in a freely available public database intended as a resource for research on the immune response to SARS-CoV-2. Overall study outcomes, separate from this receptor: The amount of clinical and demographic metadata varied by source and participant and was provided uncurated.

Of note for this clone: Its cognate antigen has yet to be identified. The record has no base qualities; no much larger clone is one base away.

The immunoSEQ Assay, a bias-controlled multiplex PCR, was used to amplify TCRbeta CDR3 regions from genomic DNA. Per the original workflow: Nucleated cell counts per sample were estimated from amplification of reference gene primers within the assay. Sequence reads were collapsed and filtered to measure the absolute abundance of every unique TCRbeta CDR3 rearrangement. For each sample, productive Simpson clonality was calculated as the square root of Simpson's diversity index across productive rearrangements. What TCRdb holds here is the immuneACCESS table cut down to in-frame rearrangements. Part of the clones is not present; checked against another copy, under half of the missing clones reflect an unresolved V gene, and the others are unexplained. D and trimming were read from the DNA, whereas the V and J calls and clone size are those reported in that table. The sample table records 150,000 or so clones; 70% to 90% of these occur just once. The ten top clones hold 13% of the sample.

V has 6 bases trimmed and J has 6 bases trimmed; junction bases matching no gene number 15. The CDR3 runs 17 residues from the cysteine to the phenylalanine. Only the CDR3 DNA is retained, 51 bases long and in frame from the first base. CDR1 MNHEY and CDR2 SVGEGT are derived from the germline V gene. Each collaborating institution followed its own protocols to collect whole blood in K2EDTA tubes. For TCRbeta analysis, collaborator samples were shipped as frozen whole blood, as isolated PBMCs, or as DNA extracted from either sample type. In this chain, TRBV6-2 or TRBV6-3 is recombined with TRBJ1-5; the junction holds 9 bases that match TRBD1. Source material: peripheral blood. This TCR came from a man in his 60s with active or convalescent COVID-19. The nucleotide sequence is TGTGCCAGCAGCCCTCGGCCGGGGACAGGGTTTAGTCAGCCCCAGCATTTT. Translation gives CASSPRPGTGFSQPQHF.